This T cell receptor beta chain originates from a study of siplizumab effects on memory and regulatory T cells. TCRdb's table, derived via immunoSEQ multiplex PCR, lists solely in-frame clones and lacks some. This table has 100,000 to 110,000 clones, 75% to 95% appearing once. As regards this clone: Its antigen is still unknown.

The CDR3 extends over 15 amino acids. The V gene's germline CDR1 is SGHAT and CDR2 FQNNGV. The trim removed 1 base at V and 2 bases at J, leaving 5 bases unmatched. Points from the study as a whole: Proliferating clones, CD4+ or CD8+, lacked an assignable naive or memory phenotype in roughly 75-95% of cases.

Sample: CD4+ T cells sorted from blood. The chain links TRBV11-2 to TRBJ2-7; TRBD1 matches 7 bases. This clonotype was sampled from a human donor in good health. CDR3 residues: CASSLVGTEAYEQYF. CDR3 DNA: TGTGCCAGCAGCTTAGTTGGGACAGAAGCCTACGAGCAGTACTTC.